Sequencing of this T cell receptor beta chain was carried out in a study of Graves' ophthalmopathy and Graves' hyperthyroidism. Study-wide results and limits: In blood appeared most of the expanded thyroid clonotypes whose frequency exceeded 0.001.

This clonotype was seen more than once but under ten times. Its matching antigen is unknown. The study amplified TCR beta CDR3 regions using RNA transcripts. A first-round RT-PCR used HTBI primers, followed by a second-round multiplex PCR. TCRdb passed the multiplex PCR reads through MiXCR, listing each CDR3 protein once. The table shows over a million distinct CDR3 sequences, with roughly 35% occurring only once. Hyperthyroidism patients had new diagnoses, durations under 2 months, and ages of 18 to 65. V lost 2 bases to trimming and J lost 7 bases; unmatched junction nucleotides: 7. The CDR3 is 14 amino acids. The germline CDR1 and CDR2 sequences are MNHEY and SVGAGI.

Material: peripheral blood or thyroid tissue (not recorded which). This chain connects TRBV6-5 to TRBJ1-2, with TRBD1 identical over 7 bases. This clonotype was sampled from an adult man with Graves' hyperthyroidism. Written as DNA, the CDR3 is TGTGCCAGCAGTTACCGTGACAGGGACACTGGCTACACCTTC. Residues: CASSYRDRDTGYTF.